The text below deals with one TCR beta chain. Its target is not known. Unrecorded immune exposures were likely, despite nominal health at sampling. The PCR was carried out with 60 Vbeta primers and 13 Jbeta primers. Using immunoSEQ multiplex PCR, the repertoire was profiled, and TCRdb retains in-frame clones only, with some absent. The sample has about 140,000 clones; roughly 76% are singletons. Deletions cut 0 bases from V and 2 bases from J, with 17 bases between. From germline, CDR1 is PRHDT and CDR2 FYEKMQ (reference sequence). The CDR3 sequence is 17 residues long. The data originate from a study of cytomegalovirus exposure and HLA in healthy donors. Notes on the study in general: As a later analysis revealed, the rate of TCR association differed by HLA locus, with DRB1 most and HLA-C fewest.

Specimen: PBMCs. The clonotype comes from a human donor in good health. This rearrangement joins TRBV13 to TRBJ2-7; possibly TRBD2 for D (5 bases). The CDR3 DNA reads TGTGCCAGCAGCTTAGGACGCGGGCGGCAAAGAACCTACGAGCAGTACTTC. Encoded protein: CASSLGRGRQRTYEQYF.